A selection of T cell receptor beta chains follows, all from one sample in a study of blood T cell repertoires in COVID-19. Method: immunoSEQ multiplex PCR; TCRdb's copy keeps in-frame clones and lacks some. The top ten hold around 0.5% of the sample, which has some 180,000 clones, 75% to 95% seen once. The sequencing input was peripheral blood. The receptors originated from a man aged 50 to 60 with acute or convalescent COVID-19. The CDR3 runs from the conserved cysteine through the conserved F or W. A D gene is named only where the DNA matches it firmly. Expanded clones get a size class; other rows say once, few or many, or leave the size out.

CDR3: CASSPRQGGGEKLFF
DNA: TGTGCCAGCAGCCCCCGACAGGGAGGCGGTGAAAAACTGTTTTTT
J: TRBJ1-4
V: TRBV9
D: TRBD1
size: -

CDR3: CASSIGTGDTEAFF
DNA: TGTGCCAGCAGTATCGGGACAGGGGACACTGAAGCTTTCTTT
J: TRBJ1-1
V: TRBV27
D: TRBD1
size: once

CDR3: CASADSTGKSLNTEAFF
DNA: TGTGCCAGCGCCGATTCGACCGGGAAAAGTTTGAACACTGAAGCTTTCTTT
J: TRBJ1-1
V: TRBV21-1
D: -
size: -

CDR3: CASSGDRSGAGELFF
DNA: TGTGCCAGCAGCGGAGACAGGTCGGGTGCCGGGGAGCTGTTTTTT
J: TRBJ2-2
V: TRBV13
D: -
size: -

CDR3: CASSLTGVTEAFF
DNA: TGCGCCAGCAGCTTGACAGGGGTCACTGAAGCTTTCTTT
J: TRBJ1-1
V: TRBV5-1
D: TRBD1
size: -

CDR3: CASSVEGRTANYNEQFF
DNA: TGTGCCAGCAGCGTAGAAGGAAGGACAGCTAACTACAATGAGCAGTTCTTC
J: TRBJ2-1
V: TRBV9
D: -
size: -

CDR3: CASSQPGTSVYEQYF
DNA: TGCGCCAGCAGCCAACCAGGGACTAGTGTCTACGAGCAGTACTTC
J: TRBJ2-7
V: TRBV4-1
D: TRBD2
size: -

CDR3: CASSEDGYSGSSYEQYF
DNA: TGTGCCAGCAGTGAGGACGGGTATAGCGGGAGCTCCTACGAGCAGTACTTC
J: TRBJ2-7
V: TRBV6-1
D: TRBD2
size: -

CDR3: CASKGQEYNEQFF
DNA: TGTGCCAGTAAAGGACAGGAATACAATGAGCAGTTCTTC
J: TRBJ2-1
V: TRBV19
D: TRBD1
size: once

CDR3: CASSQDPWRGNYNEQFF
DNA: TGTGCCAGCAGCCAAGATCCATGGAGAGGCAACTACAATGAGCAGTTCTTC
J: TRBJ2-1
V: TRBV3-1/TRBV3-2
D: -
size: -

CDR3: CASTPSGGNQPQHF
DNA: TGTGCCAGCACCCCCTCCGGCGGGAATCAGCCCCAGCATTTT
J: TRBJ1-5
V: TRBV6-5
D: -
size: -

CDR3: CASSLGTASQPQHF
DNA: TGTGCCAGCAGCCTGGGGACAGCATCCCAGCCCCAGCATTTT
J: TRBJ1-5
V: TRBV3-1/TRBV3-2
D: TRBD1
size: -

CDR3: CASSPTYIATYEQYF
DNA: TGTGCCAGCAGCCCGACATACATAGCGACCTACGAGCAGTACTTC
J: TRBJ2-7
V: TRBV3-1/TRBV3-2
D: -
size: -

CDR3: CASSSTGTGVNEQFF
DNA: TGTGCCAGCAGTTCCACCGGGACAGGGGTCAATGAGCAGTTCTTC
J: TRBJ2-1
V: TRBV28
D: TRBD1
size: -

CDR3: CASSLTGANNQPQHF
DNA: TGTGCCAGCAGCTTAACAGGGGCAAACAATCAGCCCCAGCATTTT
J: TRBJ1-5
V: TRBV7-2
D: TRBD1
size: -

CDR3: CASSELLTSTGELFF
DNA: TGTGCCAGCAGTGAACTCTTGACTAGCACCGGGGAGCTGTTTTTT
J: TRBJ2-2
V: TRBV2
D: -
size: once

CDR3: CASSQETGSAHNYGYTF
DNA: TGTGCCAGCAGCCAAGAGACAGGCTCCGCTCATAACTATGGCTACACCTTC
J: TRBJ1-2
V: TRBV3-1/TRBV3-2
D: -
size: -

CDR3: CASSQGGTSETQYF
DNA: TGTGCCAGCAGCCAAGGGGGGACTTCAGAGACCCAGTACTTC
J: TRBJ2-5
V: TRBV3-1/TRBV3-2
D: -
size: -

CDR3: CASGEREQYF
DNA: TGTGCCAGCGGAGAGCGCGAGCAGTACTTC
J: TRBJ2-7
V: TRBV2
D: -
size: -

CDR3: CATSLDRATNEKLFF
DNA: TGTGCCACCAGCCTGGACAGGGCAACTAATGAAAAACTGTTTTTT
J: TRBJ1-4
V: TRBV15
D: TRBD1
size: once

CDR3: CASSTTTGNYGYTF
DNA: TGTGCCAGCAGCACCACGACAGGGAACTATGGCTACACCTTC
J: TRBJ1-2
V: TRBV11-1
D: TRBD1
size: once

CDR3: CASSRQDRGIWETQYF
DNA: TGTGCCAGCAGCCGACAGGACAGGGGAATATGGGAGACCCAGTACTTC
J: TRBJ2-5
V: TRBV14
D: TRBD1
size: -

CDR3: CASSETHNTEAFF
DNA: TGTGCCAGCAGTGAGACTCATAACACTGAAGCTTTCTTT
J: TRBJ1-1
V: TRBV2
D: -
size: once

CDR3: CASSDGTSKDNEQFF
DNA: TGTGCCAGCAGTGACGGGACTAGCAAAGACAATGAGCAGTTCTTC
J: TRBJ2-1
V: TRBV6-1
D: TRBD2
size: -

CDR3: CASSLRPGTSGGGYTF
DNA: TGTGCCAGCAGCTTAAGACCCGGGACATCTGGCGGGGGCTACACCTTC
J: TRBJ1-2
V: TRBV7-2
D: -
size: -

CDR3: CASSLRFGGADRVWTGELFF
DNA: TGTGCCAGCAGTTTAAGGTTCGGGGGCGCGGACAGGGTTTGGACCGGGGAGCTGTTTTTT
J: TRBJ2-2
V: TRBV28
D: TRBD1
size: -

CDR3: CASSKRSPGTNYGYTF
DNA: TGTGCCAGCAGCAAAAGATCCCCAGGGACAAACTATGGCTACACCTTC
J: TRBJ1-2
V: TRBV7-2
D: -
size: -

CDR3: CASSQAGVNNEQFF
DNA: TGTGCCAGTAGTCAAGCGGGAGTTAACAATGAGCAGTTCTTC
J: TRBJ2-1
V: TRBV19
D: TRBD2
size: -

CDR3: CASSSTAGGTGELFF
DNA: TGCGCCAGCAGCTCGACTGCAGGGGGAACGGGGGAGCTGTTTTTT
J: TRBJ2-2
V: TRBV5-1
D: TRBD1
size: -

CDR3: CASSFVDRGNTEAFF
DNA: TGTGCCAGTAGTTTCGTTGACAGGGGGAACACTGAAGCTTTCTTT
J: TRBJ1-1
V: TRBV19
D: TRBD1
size: -

CDR3: CASIGAGSGNTIYF
DNA: TGCGCCAGCATCGGCGCGGGCTCTGGAAACACCATATATTTT
J: TRBJ1-3
V: TRBV10-2
D: -
size: -

CDR3: CASSFAGVYNEQFF
DNA: TGTGCCAGCAGCTTTGCGGGGGTATACAATGAGCAGTTCTTC
J: TRBJ2-1
V: TRBV11-2
D: TRBD2
size: -

CDR3: CASSRSLGRDSYTEAFF
DNA: TGTGCCAGCAGCCGGAGTTTAGGCCGGGACAGTTACACTGAAGCTTTCTTT
J: TRBJ1-1
V: TRBV4-2
D: TRBD1
size: -

CDR3: CASSPLGGVTDTQYF
DNA: TGTGCCAGCAGCCCCCTGGGAGGGGTGACAGATACGCAGTATTTT
J: TRBJ2-3
V: TRBV4-2
D: TRBD2
size: -

CDR3: CASSQSGGGAAQPQHF
DNA: TGTGCCAGCAGCCAATCGGGGGGGGGCGCAGCCCAGCCCCAGCATTTT
J: TRBJ1-5
V: TRBV3-1/TRBV3-2
D: -
size: -

CDR3: CASSNRDRGITGELFF
DNA: TGTGCCAGCAGCAACCGGGACAGGGGGATCACCGGGGAGCTGTTTTTT
J: TRBJ2-2
V: TRBV9
D: TRBD1
size: -

CDR3: CASSQGDRGYTGELFF
DNA: TGCGCCAGCAGCCAAGGTGACAGGGGATACACCGGGGAGCTGTTTTTT
J: TRBJ2-2
V: TRBV4-1
D: TRBD1
size: -

CDR3: CASSVGGGEQYF
DNA: TGTGCCAGCAGCGTAGGAGGGGGCGAGCAGTACTTC
J: TRBJ2-7
V: TRBV9
D: -
size: -

CDR3: CASSQAGETSPLHF
DNA: TGCGCCAGCAGCCAAGCAGGGGAGACGTCACCCCTCCACTTT
J: TRBJ1-6
V: TRBV4-1
D: -
size: -

CDR3: CATSDRGLTVNEQFF
DNA: TGTGCCACCAGTGATCGCGGTCTAACTGTAAATGAGCAGTTCTTC
J: TRBJ2-1
V: TRBV24-1
D: -
size: -

CDR3: CAWSIAGANNYGYTF
DNA: TGTGCCTGGAGTATCGCAGGGGCAAATAACTATGGCTACACCTTC
J: TRBJ1-2
V: TRBV30
D: -
size: -

CDR3: CASSQTGGGGETQYF
DNA: TGTGCCAGCAGCCAAACGGGAGGGGGAGGAGAGACCCAGTACTTC
J: TRBJ2-5
V: TRBV3-1/TRBV3-2
D: TRBD2
size: once

CDR3: CSALIYGEQFF
DNA: TGCAGTGCTCTCATATACGGTGAGCAGTTCTTC
J: TRBJ2-1
V: TRBV20-1
D: -
size: -

CDR3: CASSVEPGAAEAFF
DNA: TGTGCCAGCAGCGTAGAGCCAGGGGCGGCTGAAGCTTTCTTT
J: TRBJ1-1
V: TRBV9
D: -
size: -

CDR3: CASRSGTAEFGGYTF
DNA: TGTGCCAGTAGGTCCGGGACAGCCGAATTCGGTGGCTACACCTTC
J: TRBJ1-2
V: TRBV19
D: TRBD1
size: -

CDR3: CAIRGDRGNTEAFF
DNA: TGTGCCATCAGGGGGGACAGGGGAAACACTGAAGCTTTCTTT
J: TRBJ1-1
V: TRBV10-3
D: TRBD1
size: -

CDR3: CASSNQGHGEKLFF
DNA: TGTGCCAGCAGCAACCAGGGGCACGGTGAAAAACTGTTTTTT
J: TRBJ1-4
V: TRBV28
D: -
size: -

CDR3: CASSPQGRLAPTDTQYF
DNA: TGTGCCAGCAGCCCCCAGGGGAGACTAGCGCCTACAGATACGCAGTATTTT
J: TRBJ2-3
V: TRBV16
D: TRBD2
size: -

CDR3: CASSSGTGPKETQYF
DNA: TGTGCCAGCAGTTCGGGGACAGGGCCAAAAGAGACCCAGTACTTC
J: TRBJ2-5
V: TRBV2
D: TRBD1
size: -

CDR3: CASSQDREGEQFF
DNA: TGTGCCAGCAGCCAAGATCGGGAGGGTGAGCAGTTCTTC
J: TRBJ2-1
V: TRBV4-2
D: TRBD2
size: -

CDR3: CASSSRQDSTDTQYF
DNA: TGTGCCAGCAGCTCTAGACAGGATAGCACAGATACGCAGTATTTT
J: TRBJ2-3
V: TRBV13
D: -
size: -

CDR3: CASSKDRVSGNTIYF
DNA: TGCGCCAGCAGTAAGGACAGGGTGTCTGGAAACACCATATATTTT
J: TRBJ1-3
V: TRBV5-1
D: TRBD1
size: -

CDR3: CATRSREDTEAFF
DNA: TGTGCCACGAGATCCAGGGAGGACACTGAAGCTTTCTTT
J: TRBJ1-1
V: TRBV7-9
D: -
size: -

CDR3: CATSVPRGGWGETQYF
DNA: TGTGCCACCAGTGTTCCAAGGGGGGGCTGGGGAGAGACCCAGTACTTC
J: TRBJ2-5
V: TRBV24-1
D: -
size: -

CDR3: CASSRFDGVGQYF
DNA: TGTGCCAGCAGCCGCTTCGACGGGGTAGGGCAGTACTTC
J: TRBJ2-7
V: TRBV14
D: -
size: few

CDR3: CASHSFLGSGNTIYF
DNA: TGTGCCAGCCACTCTTTTTTGGGCAGTGGAAACACCATATATTTT
J: TRBJ1-3
V: TRBV28
D: -
size: -

CDR3: CASSYWDSETQYF
DNA: TGTGCCAGCAGTTACTGGGACAGTGAGACCCAGTACTTC
J: TRBJ2-5
V: TRBV6-6
D: TRBD1
size: -

CDR3: CASSFQGAGEKLFF
DNA: TGCGCCAGCAGCTTCCAGGGGGCAGGTGAAAAACTGTTTTTT
J: TRBJ1-4
V: TRBV5-1
D: TRBD1
size: -